One and the same sample provided the 10 T cell receptor beta chains below, sequenced in a study of blood T cell repertoires in COVID-19. TCRdb's copy holds only in-frame clones and misses some; the assay was immunoSEQ multiplex PCR. The profile shows 170,000 or so clones, 60% to 80% of them singletons. Material for sequencing was peripheral blood. The origin of the receptors is a woman in her 70s with acute or convalescent COVID-19.

This chain uses TRBV23-1 with TRBJ2-1; TRBD1 agrees at 8 bases. TRBV23-1 is recorded as an ORF, its role being uncertain. The ends lost 5 bases at V and 1 base at J; junction bases unmatched: 4. The CDR3 covers 15 residues. Here the CDR3 reads CASSRTGMSYNEQFF. In DNA, the CDR3 is TGCGCCAGCAGTAGGACAGGGATGTCCTACAATGAGCAGTTCTTC.

The chain combines TRBV5-1 with TRBJ2-3, with 9 bases identical to TRBD2. V was clipped by 4 bases and J by 8 bases; unmatched bases: 14. Germline lookup yields CDR1 SGHRS and CDR2 YFSETQ. The CDR3 covers 16 residues. The CDR3 nucleotides read TGCGCCAGCAGCCTCCCATTAGCGGGAGCATCGGCTACGCAGTATTTT. This gives the protein CASSLPLAGASATQYF.

This rearrangement joins TRBV7-2 to TRBJ2-7, with D possibly matching TRBD2 (6 bases). The CDR3 sequence is 14 residues long. V was clipped by 0 bases and J by 5 bases, with 11 bases between them. The germline V gene has CDR1 SGHTA and CDR2 FQGNSA. The CDR3 DNA reads as TGTGCCAGCAGCTTAGCCGCGGGACTTAACGAGCAGTACTTC. It encodes CASSLAAGLNEQYF.

The chain carries TRBV10-3 and TRBJ1-2; no clear D. This CDR3 comprises 11 residues. The germline V and J ends were trimmed by 7 bases and 6 bases, with 9 bases remaining between them. CDR1 and CDR2 (germline): ENHRY, SYGVKD. CDR3 sequence reads: CAINDGDGYTF. The CDR3 DNA reads as TGTGCCATCAACGACGGAGATGGCTACACCTTC.

The rearrangement uses TRBV6-5 and TRBJ2-1; the match to TRBD2 covers 7 bases. The V segment lost 2 bases and the J segment 3 bases; nucleotides outside the gene matches: 4. From germline, CDR1 is MNHEY and CDR2 SVGAGI. The CDR3 is made up of 15 amino acids. The CDR3 loop reads CASSYHGDYYNEQFF. DNA of the CDR3: TGTGCCAGCAGTTACCACGGGGACTACTACAATGAGCAGTTCTTC.

In regard to this clone: Other DNA sequences from this sample encode an identical CDR3 as well. The chain is built from TRBV6-1 and TRBJ2-7; TRBD2 aligns across 9 bases. The CDR3 spans 16 residues. CDR1 is MNHNS and CDR2 is SASEGT in the germline V gene. Unmatched junction bases numbered 7, after V lost 0 bases and J lost 4 bases. Here the CDR3 reads CASSEALRGRAYEQYF. The CDR3 region has the DNA TGTGCCAGCAGTGAAGCGCTTCGCGGGAGGGCGTACGAGCAGTACTTC.

This clone was counted at least ten times. This chain connects TRBV7-2 to TRBJ2-2, with TRBD2 matching 7 bases. The junction had 10 bases not matched to a gene; V was cut back by 1 base and J by 5 bases. The CDR3 has 17 residues. The V gene's germline CDR1 is SGHTA and CDR2 FQGNSA. The CDR3 loop is CASSLVQAGLGTGELFF. CDR3 sequence (DNA): TGTGCCAGCAGCTTAGTGCAAGCGGGATTGGGGACCGGGGAGCTGTTTTTT.

This clone was seen a handful of times. The chain couples TRBV7-2 to TRBJ2-1; TRBD2 agrees at 13 bases. The germline CDR1 and CDR2 sequences are SGHTA and FQGNSA. This CDR3 has 13 residues. V was pared by 6 bases and J by 7 bases, with 0 bases of the junction left unmatched. The DNA of the CDR3 is TGTGCCAGCAGGACTAGCGGGAGGAATGAGCAGTTCTTC. Translated: CASRTSGRNEQFF.

This clone was recorded only once. This chain links TRBV25-1 with TRBJ1-2; D possibly corresponds to TRBD1 (5 bases). The CDR3 extends over 15 amino acids. From germline, CDR1 is MGHDK and CDR2 SYGVNS. Deletions cut 8 bases from V and 4 bases from J, with 20 bases between. CDR3 protein: CASSEGTGPLYGYTF. For the CDR3, the DNA is TGTGCCAGCTCGGAGGGGACGGGACCCCTCTATGGCTACACCTTC.

This clone was counted only a few times. This chain joins TRBV19 and TRBJ1-5; possibly TRBD1 for D (5 bases). Germline V gene sequence: CDR1 LNHDA, CDR2 SQIVND (reference sequence). V lost 5 bases, J lost 6 bases, and 17 bases lay in between. The CDR3 has 15 amino acids. The CDR3 sequence is CASSYRSGVGQPQHF. The CDR3 DNA reads as TGTGCCAGTAGTTATAGATCGGGGGTGGGTCAGCCCCAGCATTTT.